These 10 T cell receptor beta chains were sequenced from one sample in a study of cytomegalovirus exposure and HLA in healthy donors. PCR involved 60 Vbeta and 13 Jbeta primers. Data came from immunoSEQ multiplex PCR; TCRdb stores just in-frame clones and leaves some out. The repertoire consists of about 170,000 clones, with less than 90% occurring once and the leading ten covering about 4.3%. The specimen sequenced was PBMCs. The receptor set was obtained from a woman in her 50s in good health and CMV-seropositive.

The chain combines TRBV7-3 with TRBJ1-1; no clear D gene. V was trimmed by 2 bases and J by 4 bases, leaving 5 bases between them. Germline lookup yields CDR1 SGHTA and CDR2 FQGTGA. The CDR3 extends over 12 amino acids. CDR3 residues: CASSLGPTEAFF. Here the CDR3 DNA reads TGTGCCAGCAGCTTAGGGCCCACTGAAGCTTTCTTT.

The rearrangement joins TRBV29-1 to TRBJ2-2, with D maybe TRBD1 (6 bases). Germline assignment: CDR1 SQVTM and CDR2 ANQGSEA. V gave up 6 bases and J gave up 5 bases, with 13 bases separating them. This CDR3 region has 13 residues. The CDR3 is CSVLGAGTGELFF. The DNA for the CDR3 is TGCAGCGTCCTGGGGGCTGGTACCGGGGAGCTGTTTTTT.

A note on this clone: An end of the junction does not agree with germline; a read error may underlie this. The rearrangement joins TRBV7-7 to TRBJ2-1; TRBD2 aligns across 13 bases. Germline loops: CDR1 SSHAT, CDR2 FNYEAQ (reference sequence). This CDR3 comprises 15 residues. The CDR3 sequence: CASSPTSGGANEQFF. The CDR3, as DNA: TGTGCTAGCAGCCCCACTAGCGGGGGGGCCAATGAGCAGTTCTTC.

This clone has just a few counts. The chain joins TRBV6-5 to TRBJ1-1, with 10 positions matching TRBD1. CDR1 and CDR2 from the germline V gene are MNHEY and SVGAGI. CDR3 length equals 13 residues. Trimming removed 8 bases from V and 5 bases from J; junction bases left unmatched: 5. The CDR3 sequence is CASWRTGGTEAFF. The DNA for the CDR3 is TGTGCCAGCTGGCGGACAGGGGGGACTGAAGCTTTCTTT.

The chain is built from TRBV5-1 and TRBJ2-7, with 8 bases identical to TRBD1. V shed 0 bases, J shed 4 bases, and the junction held 6 bases outside the gene matches. The CDR3 loop spans 15 amino acids. Germline assignment: CDR1 SGHRS and CDR2 YFSETQ. CDR3 DNA sequence: TGCGCCAGCAGCTTGGGCGCGACAGGGGTGTACGAGCAGTACTTC. Its translation: CASSLGATGVYEQYF.

The chain links TRBV11-2 to TRBJ2-1; 11 bases match TRBD2. This CDR3 is 17 amino acids long. Trimming took 2 bases from V and 5 from J; bases not matched to a gene: 8. CDR1 and CDR2 (germline): SGHAT, FQNNGV. CDR3 sequence reads: CASSLLAGGLPNNEQFF. The CDR3 nucleotides read TGTGCCAGCAGCTTATTAGCGGGGGGGCTCCCTAACAATGAGCAGTTCTTC.

This clone is medium-sized by share. The chain links TRBV4-3 to TRBJ2-7, with TRBD2 matching over 10 bases. There are 17 residues in the CDR3. Germline loops: CDR1 LGHNA, CDR2 YSLEER. J was trimmed by 6 bases and V by 3 bases; bases with no gene match: 14. Here the CDR3 DNA reads TGCGCCAGCAGCCAGGCCAGCGGGGGGGGTGGAGGGCGCGAGCAGTACTTC. The encoded protein is CASSQASGGGGGREQYF.

CDR3 sequence reads: CASNLAGGVDTQYF. In DNA form, the CDR3 reads TGTGCCAGCAATTTAGCGGGAGGAGTGGATACGCAGTATTTT. The V gene is TRBV6-5, the J gene TRBJ2-3, with 10 positions matching TRBD2. Germline CDR1 MNHEY, CDR2 SVGAGI. Unmatched junction bases numbered 7, after V lost 7 bases and J lost 6 bases. CDR3 size: 14 residues.

The chain links TRBV5-6 to TRBJ1-2; D possibly corresponds to TRBD1 (6 bases). The length of the CDR3 is 15 residues. Germline CDR1 is SGHDT and CDR2 is YYEEEE. Between the trimmed V and J ends, which lost 0 bases and 3 bases, there was a span of 12 bases. The CDR3 DNA reads as TGTGCCAGCAGCTTGGCCGGGGGGGCCGACTATGGCTACACCTTC. This codes for CASSLAGGADYGYTF. The full variable domain, rest sourced from reference TRBV5-6 and TRBJ1-2, is DAGVTQSPTHLIKTRGQQVTLRCSPKSGHDTVSWYQQALGQGPQFIFQYYEEEERQRGNFPDRFSGHQFPNYSSELNVNALLLGDSALYLCASSLAGGADYGYTFGSGTRLTVV.

V gene TRBV15 combines with J gene TRBJ2-7, with TRBD1 as a possible D gene (6 bases). Germline-derived CDR1 and CDR2 are LNHNV and YYDKDF (reference sequence). The CDR3 loop spans 15 amino acids. V was cut by 2 bases and J by 2 bases, with 13 bases left in between. CDR3 region: CATSRLQGSTYEQYF. The DNA of the CDR3 is TGTGCCACCAGCAGACTACAGGGTTCTACCTACGAGCAGTACTTC.